Below are 3 T cell receptor beta chains sequenced from a single sample in a study of T cell responses to AZD1222 COVID-19 vaccine. TCRdb's copy holds only in-frame clones and misses some; the assay was immunoSEQ multiplex PCR. The repertoire includes over 50,000 clones, around 81% of them detected once, and 20% to 30% sits in the top ten. The source material was peripheral blood, sampled 28 days after the second AZD1222 dose. These receptors were collected from an adult who received the AZD1222 COVID-19 vaccine.

The chain links TRBV15 to TRBJ2-1; D perhaps matches TRBD2 (6 bases). The CDR3 totals 16 residues. The germline V gene encodes CDR1 LNHNV and CDR2 YYDKDF (reference sequence). Trimming removed 0 bases at V and 3 bases at J, with 12 bases between. The CDR3 region is CATSREGGIGYNEQFF. DNA of the CDR3: TGTGCCACCAGCAGAGAAGGCGGGATAGGCTACAATGAGCAGTTCTTC.

The rearrangement uses TRBV27 and TRBJ2-7; 14 bases agree with TRBD2. With 7 bases clipped from V and 5 bases from J, the junction kept 7 bases outside the gene matches. The CDR3 runs to 15 residues. Germline CDR1 reads MNHEY; CDR2 reads SMNVEV (reference sequence). CDR3 residues: CASTKGLAGVHEQYF. The CDR3 DNA follows: TGTGCCAGCACCAAGGGACTAGCGGGAGTCCACGAGCAGTACTTC.

The chain combines TRBV2 with TRBJ1-5; D uncertain. Germline V gene sequence: CDR1 SNHLY, CDR2 FYNNEI. This CDR3 is built from 17 residues. Between the trimmed V and J ends, which lost 4 bases and 0 bases, there was a span of 16 bases. The CDR3 is CASSARRVVNSNQPQHF. As DNA, the CDR3 is TGTGCCAGCAGTGCACGGAGGGTTGTCAATAGCAATCAGCCCCAGCATTTT. The full variable domain, with the rest looked up from reference TRBV2 and TRBJ1-5, is EPEVTQTPSHQVTQMGQEVILRCVPISNHLYFYWYRQILGQKVEFLVSFYNNEISEKSEIFDDQFSVERPDGSNFTLKIRSTKLEDSAMYFCASSARRVVNSNQPQHFGDGTRLSIL.